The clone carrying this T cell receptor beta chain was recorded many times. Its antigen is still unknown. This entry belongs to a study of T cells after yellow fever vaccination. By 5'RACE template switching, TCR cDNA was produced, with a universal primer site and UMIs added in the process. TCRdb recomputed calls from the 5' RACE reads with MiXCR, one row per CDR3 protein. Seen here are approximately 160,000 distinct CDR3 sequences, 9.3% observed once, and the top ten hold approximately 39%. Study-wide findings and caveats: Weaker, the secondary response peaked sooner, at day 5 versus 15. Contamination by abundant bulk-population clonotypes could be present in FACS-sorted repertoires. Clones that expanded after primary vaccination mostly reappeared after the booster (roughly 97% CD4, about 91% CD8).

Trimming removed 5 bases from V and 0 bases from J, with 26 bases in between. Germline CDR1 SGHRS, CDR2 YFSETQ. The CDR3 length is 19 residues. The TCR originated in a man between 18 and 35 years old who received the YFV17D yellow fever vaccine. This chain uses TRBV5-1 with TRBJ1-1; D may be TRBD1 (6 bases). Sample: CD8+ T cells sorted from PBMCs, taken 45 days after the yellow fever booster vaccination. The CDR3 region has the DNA TGCGCCAGCAGAAATCCTACAGGGCATACAGAAGCTATGAACACTGAAGCTTTCTTT. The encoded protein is CASRNPTGHTEAMNTEAFF.